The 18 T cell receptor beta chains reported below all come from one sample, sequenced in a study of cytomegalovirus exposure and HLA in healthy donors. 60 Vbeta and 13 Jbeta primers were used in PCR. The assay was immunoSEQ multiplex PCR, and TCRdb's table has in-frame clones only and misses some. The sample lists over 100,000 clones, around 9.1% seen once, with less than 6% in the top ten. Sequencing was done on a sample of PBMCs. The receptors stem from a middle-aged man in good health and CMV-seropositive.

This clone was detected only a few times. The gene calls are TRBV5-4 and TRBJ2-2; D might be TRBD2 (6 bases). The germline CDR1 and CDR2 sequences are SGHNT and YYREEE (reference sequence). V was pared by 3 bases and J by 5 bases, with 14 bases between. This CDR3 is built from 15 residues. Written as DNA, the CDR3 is TGTGCCAGCAGCTCGGGACGGGAGCGAACCGGGGAGCTGTTTTTT. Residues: CASSSGRERTGELFF.

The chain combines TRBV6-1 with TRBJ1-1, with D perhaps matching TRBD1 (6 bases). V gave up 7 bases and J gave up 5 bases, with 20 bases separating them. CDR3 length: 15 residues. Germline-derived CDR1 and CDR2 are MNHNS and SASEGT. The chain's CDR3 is CASTLGGAVWTEAFF. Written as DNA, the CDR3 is TGTGCCAGCACCCTGGGGGGGGCGGTGTGGACTGAAGCTTTCTTT.

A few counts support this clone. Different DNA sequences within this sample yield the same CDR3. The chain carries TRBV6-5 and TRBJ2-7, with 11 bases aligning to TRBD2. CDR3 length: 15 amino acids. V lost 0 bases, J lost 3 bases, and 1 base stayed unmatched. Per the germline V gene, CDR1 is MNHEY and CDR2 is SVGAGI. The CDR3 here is CASSYSTSGNYEQYF. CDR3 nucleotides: TGTGCCAGCAGTTACTCGACTAGCGGGAACTACGAGCAGTACTTC.

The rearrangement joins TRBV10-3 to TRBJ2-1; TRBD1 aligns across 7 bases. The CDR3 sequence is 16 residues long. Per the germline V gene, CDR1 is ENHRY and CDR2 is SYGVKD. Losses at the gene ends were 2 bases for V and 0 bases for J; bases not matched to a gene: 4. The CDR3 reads CAISEPDRSSYNEQFF. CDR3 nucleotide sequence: TGTGCCATCAGTGAGCCGGACAGGAGCTCCTACAATGAGCAGTTCTTC.

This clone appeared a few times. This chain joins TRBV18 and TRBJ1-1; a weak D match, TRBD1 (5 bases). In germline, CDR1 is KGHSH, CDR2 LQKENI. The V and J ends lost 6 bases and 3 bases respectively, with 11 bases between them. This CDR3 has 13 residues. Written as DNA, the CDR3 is TGTGCCAGCTCCCGGGGCGGGGACACTGAAGCTTTCTTT. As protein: CASSRGGDTEAFF.

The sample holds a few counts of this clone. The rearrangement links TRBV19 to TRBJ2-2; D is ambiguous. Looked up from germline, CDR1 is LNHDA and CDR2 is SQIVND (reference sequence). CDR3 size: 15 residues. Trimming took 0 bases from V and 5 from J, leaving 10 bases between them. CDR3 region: CASSIDPGSTGELFF. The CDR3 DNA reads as TGTGCCAGTAGTATAGATCCCGGGTCTACCGGGGAGCTGTTTTTT.

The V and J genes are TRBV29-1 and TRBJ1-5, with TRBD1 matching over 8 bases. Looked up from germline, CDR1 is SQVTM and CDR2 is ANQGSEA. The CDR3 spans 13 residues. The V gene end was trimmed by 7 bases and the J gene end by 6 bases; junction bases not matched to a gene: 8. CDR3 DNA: TGCAGCGCCGTCCAGGGGGCTTTTCAGCCCCAGCATTTT. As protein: CSAVQGAFQPQHF. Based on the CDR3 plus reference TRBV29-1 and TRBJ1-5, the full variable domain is SAVISQKPSRDICQRGTSLTIQCQVDSQVTMMFWYRQQPGQSLTLIATANQGSEATYESGFVIDKFPISRPNLTFSTLTVSNMSPEDSSIYLCSAVQGAFQPQHFGDGTRLSIL.

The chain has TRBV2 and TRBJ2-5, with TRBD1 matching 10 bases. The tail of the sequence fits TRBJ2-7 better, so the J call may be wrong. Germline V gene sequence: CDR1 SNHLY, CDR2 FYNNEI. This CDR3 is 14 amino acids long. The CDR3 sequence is CASSATGGLDEQYF. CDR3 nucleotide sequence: TGTGCCAGCAGTGCGACAGGGGGCTTGGACGAGCAGTACTTC.

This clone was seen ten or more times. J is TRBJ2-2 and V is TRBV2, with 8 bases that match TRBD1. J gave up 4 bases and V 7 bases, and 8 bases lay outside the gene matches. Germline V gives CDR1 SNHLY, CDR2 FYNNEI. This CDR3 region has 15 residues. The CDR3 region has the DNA TGTGCCAGCATGGACGGACAGGGAGCCACCGGGGAGCTGTTTTTT. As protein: CASMDGQGATGELFF.

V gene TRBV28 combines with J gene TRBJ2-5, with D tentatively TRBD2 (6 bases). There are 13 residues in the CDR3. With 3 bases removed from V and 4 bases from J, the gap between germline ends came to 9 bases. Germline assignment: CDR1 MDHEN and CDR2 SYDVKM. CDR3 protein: CASSLAGLETQYF. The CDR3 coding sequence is TGTGCCAGCAGTTTGGCGGGGTTAGAGACCCAGTACTTC.

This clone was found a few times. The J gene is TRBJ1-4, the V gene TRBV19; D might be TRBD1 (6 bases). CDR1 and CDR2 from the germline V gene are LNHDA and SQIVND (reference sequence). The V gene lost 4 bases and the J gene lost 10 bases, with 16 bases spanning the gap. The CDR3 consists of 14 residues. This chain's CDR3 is CASSTGTNRGKLFF. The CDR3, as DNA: TGTGCCAGTAGTACCGGGACAAATCGGGGAAAACTGTTTTTT.

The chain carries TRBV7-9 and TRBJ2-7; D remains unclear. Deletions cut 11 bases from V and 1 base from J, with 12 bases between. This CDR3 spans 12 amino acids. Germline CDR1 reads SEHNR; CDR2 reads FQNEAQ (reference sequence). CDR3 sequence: CASSSRSYEQYF. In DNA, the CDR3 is TGTGCCTCCAGCTCCCGTTCCTACGAGCAGTACTTC. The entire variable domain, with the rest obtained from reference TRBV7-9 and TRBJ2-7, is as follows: DTGVSQNPRHKITKRGQNVTFRCDPISEHNRLYWYRQTLGQGPEFLTYFQNEAQLEKSRLLSDRFSAERPKGSFSTLEIQRTEQGDSAMYLCASSSRSYEQYFGPGTRLTVT.

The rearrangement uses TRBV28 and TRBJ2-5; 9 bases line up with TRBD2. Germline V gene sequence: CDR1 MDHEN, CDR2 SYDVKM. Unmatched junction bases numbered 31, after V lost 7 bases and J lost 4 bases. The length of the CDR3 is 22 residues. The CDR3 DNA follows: TGTGCCAGCACCATACGGTGGAAAGGGGAAAGTTTTGGCGGGAGGGGGGTAGAGACCCAGTACTTC. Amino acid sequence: CASTIRWKGESFGGRGVETQYF.

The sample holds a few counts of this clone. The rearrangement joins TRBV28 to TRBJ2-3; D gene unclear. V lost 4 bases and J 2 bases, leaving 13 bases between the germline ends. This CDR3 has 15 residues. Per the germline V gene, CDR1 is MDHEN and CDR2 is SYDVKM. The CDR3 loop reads CASSSPTSLTDTQYF. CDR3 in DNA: TGTGCCAGCAGTTCTCCTACCTCACTCACAGATACGCAGTATTTT.

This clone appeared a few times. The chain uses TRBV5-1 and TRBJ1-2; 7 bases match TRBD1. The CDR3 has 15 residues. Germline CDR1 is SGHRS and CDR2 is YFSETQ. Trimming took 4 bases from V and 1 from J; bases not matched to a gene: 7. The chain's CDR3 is CASSPGDSNNYGYTF. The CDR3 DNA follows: TGCGCCAGCAGCCCGGGGGACAGTAATAACTATGGCTACACCTTC.

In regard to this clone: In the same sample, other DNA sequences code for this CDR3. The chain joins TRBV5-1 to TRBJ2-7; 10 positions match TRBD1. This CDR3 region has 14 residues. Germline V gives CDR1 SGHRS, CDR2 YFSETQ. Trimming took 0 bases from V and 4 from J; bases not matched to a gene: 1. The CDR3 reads CASSLGQGAYEQYF. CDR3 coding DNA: TGCGCCAGCAGCTTGGGACAGGGGGCTTACGAGCAGTACTTC.

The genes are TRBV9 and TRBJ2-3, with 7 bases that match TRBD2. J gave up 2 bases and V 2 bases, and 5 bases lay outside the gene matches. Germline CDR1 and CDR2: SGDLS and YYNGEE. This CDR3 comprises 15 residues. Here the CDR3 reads CASSVASGPTDTQYF. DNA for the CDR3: TGTGCCAGCAGCGTTGCTAGCGGACCCACAGATACGCAGTATTTT.

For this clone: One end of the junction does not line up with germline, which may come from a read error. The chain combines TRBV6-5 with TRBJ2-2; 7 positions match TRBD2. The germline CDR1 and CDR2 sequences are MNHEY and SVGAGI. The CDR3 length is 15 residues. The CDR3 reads CASSHSTSHTGELFF. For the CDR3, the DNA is TGTGCCAGCAGTCACTCGACTAGCCACACCGGGGAGCTGTTTTTT.